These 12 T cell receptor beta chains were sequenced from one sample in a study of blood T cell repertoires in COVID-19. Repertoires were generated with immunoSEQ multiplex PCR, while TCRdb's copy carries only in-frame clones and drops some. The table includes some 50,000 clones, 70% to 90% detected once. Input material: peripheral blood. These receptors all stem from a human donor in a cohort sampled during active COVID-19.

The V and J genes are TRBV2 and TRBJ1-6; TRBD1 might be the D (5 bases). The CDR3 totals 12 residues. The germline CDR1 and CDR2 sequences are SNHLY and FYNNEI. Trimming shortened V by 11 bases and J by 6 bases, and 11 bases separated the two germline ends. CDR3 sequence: CASSDTNSPLHF. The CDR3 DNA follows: TGTGCCTCCTCGGACACTAATTCACCCCTCCACTTT.

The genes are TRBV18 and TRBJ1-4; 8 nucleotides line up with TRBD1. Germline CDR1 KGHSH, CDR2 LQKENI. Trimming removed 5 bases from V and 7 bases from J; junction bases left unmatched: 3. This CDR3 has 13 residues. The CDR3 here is CASSRDRGEKLFF. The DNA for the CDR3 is TGTGCCAGCTCAAGAGACAGGGGTGAAAAACTGTTTTTT.

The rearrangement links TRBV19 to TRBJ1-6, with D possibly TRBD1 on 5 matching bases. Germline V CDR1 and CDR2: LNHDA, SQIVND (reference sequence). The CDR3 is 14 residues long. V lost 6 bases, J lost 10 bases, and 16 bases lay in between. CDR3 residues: CASSLLGGLSPLHF. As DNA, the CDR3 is TGTGCCAGTAGCCTTCTCGGGGGTTTATCACCCCTCCACTTT. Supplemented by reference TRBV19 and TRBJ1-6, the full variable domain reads DGGITQSPKYLFRKEGQNVTLSCEQNLNHDAMYWYRQDPGQGLRLIYYSQIVNDFQKGDIAEGYSVSREKKESFPLTVTSAQKNPTAFYLCASSLLGGLSPLHFGNGTRLTVT.

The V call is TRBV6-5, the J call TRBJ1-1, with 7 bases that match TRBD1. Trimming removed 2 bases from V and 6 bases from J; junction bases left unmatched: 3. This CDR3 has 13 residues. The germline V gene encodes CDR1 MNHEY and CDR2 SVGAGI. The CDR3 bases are TGTGCCAGCAGTTACCTAGACAGGGCTGAAGCTTTCTTT. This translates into CASSYLDRAEAFF.

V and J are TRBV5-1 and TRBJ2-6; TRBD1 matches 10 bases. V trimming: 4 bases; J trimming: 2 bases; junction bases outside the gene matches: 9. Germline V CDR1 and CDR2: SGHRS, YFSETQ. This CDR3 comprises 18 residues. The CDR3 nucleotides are TGCGCCAGCAGCCTGATACTGACAGGGGGCGCTGGGGCCAACGTCCTGACTTTC. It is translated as CASSLILTGGAGANVLTF.

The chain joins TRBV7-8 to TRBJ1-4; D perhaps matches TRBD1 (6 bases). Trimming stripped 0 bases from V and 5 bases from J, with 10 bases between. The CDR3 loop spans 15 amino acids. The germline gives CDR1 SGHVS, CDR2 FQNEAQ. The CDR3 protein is CASSLARTENEKLFF. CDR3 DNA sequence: TGTGCCAGCAGCTTAGCGAGGACAGAGAATGAAAAACTGTTTTTT.

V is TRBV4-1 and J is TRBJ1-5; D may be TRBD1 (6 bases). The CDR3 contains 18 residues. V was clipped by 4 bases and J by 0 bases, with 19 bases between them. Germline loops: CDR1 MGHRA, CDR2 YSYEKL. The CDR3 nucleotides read TGCGCCAGCAGCCCCTGGGATGGGACACTTTATAGCAATCAGCCCCAGCATTTT. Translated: CASSPWDGTLYSNQPQHF.

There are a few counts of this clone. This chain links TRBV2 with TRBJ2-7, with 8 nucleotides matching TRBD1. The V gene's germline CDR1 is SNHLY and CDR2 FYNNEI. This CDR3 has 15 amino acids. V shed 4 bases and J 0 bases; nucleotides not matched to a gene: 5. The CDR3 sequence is CASSVQGVISYEQYF. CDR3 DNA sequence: TGTGCCAGCAGTGTACAGGGGGTTATCTCCTACGAGCAGTACTTC.

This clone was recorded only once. The CDR3 is CASSVARLAEAFF. In DNA form, the CDR3 reads TGTGCCAGCAGCGTAGCCAGGCTCGCTGAAGCTTTCTTT. This rearrangement joins TRBV9 to TRBJ1-1, with no clear D. V shed 0 bases and J shed 6 bases, with 9 bases lying between them. Per the germline V gene, CDR1 is SGDLS and CDR2 is YYNGEE. This CDR3 is built from 13 residues.

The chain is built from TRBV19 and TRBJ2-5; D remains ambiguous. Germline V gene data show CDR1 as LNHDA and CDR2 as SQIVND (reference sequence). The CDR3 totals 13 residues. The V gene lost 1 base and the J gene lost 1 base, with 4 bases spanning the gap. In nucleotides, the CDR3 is TGTGCCAGTAGTATAGTCATCCAAGAGACCCAGTACTTC. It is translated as CASSIVIQETQYF.

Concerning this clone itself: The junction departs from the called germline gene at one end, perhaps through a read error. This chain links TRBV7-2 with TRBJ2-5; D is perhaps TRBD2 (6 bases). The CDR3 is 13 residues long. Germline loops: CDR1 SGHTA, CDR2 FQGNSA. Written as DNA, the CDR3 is TGTGCCAGCAGCTTACGGGGGTCCAGGGTCCTTGACTTC. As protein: CASSLRGSRVLDF.

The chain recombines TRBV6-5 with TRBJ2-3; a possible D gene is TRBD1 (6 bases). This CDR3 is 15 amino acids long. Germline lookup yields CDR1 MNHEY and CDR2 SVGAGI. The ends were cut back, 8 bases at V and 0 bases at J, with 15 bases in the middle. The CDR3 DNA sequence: TGTGCCAGCCGGGACCGGGACATGAGCACAGATACGCAGTATTTT. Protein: CASRDRDMSTDTQYF.